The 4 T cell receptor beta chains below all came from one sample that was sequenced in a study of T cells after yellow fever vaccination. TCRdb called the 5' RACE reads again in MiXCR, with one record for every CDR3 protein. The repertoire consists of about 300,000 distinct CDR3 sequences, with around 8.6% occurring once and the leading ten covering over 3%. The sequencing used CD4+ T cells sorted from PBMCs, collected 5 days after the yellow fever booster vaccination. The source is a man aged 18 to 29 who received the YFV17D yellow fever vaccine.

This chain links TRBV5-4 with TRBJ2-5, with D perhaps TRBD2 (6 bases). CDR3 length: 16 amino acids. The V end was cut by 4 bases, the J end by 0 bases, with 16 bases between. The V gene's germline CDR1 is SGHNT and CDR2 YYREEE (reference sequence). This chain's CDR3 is CASSPLGGGDQETQYF. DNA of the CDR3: TGTGCCAGCAGCCCCCTAGGCGGCGGGGACCAAGAGACCCAGTACTTC.

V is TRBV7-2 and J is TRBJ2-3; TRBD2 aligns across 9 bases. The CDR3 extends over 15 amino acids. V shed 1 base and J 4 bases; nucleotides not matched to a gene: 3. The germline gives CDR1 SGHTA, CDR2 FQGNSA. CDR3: CASSLVVAGADTQYF. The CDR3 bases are TGTGCCAGCAGCTTAGTTGTAGCGGGGGCAGATACGCAGTATTTT.

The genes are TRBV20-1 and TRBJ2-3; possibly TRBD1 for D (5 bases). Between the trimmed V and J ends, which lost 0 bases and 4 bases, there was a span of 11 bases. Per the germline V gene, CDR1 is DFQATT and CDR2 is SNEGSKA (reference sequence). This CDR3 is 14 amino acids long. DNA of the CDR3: TGCAGTGCTAGAGACTTCCAGGGTTCAGATACGCAGTATTTT. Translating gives CSARDFQGSDTQYF.

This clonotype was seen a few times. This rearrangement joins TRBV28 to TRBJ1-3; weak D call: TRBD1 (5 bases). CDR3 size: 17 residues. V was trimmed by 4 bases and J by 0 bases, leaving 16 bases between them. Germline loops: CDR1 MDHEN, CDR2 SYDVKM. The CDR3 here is CASSYLEGTLSGNTIYF. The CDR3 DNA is TGTGCCAGCAGTTATTTGGAGGGGACTCTCTCTGGAAACACCATATATTTT.